The 4 T cell receptor beta chains presented below share a single source sample, sequenced in a study of blood T cell repertoires in COVID-19. This table comes from immunoSEQ multiplex PCR, and its TCRdb copy is limited to in-frame clones, with some not included. The sample yields approximately 260,000 clones, approximately 80% seen once. The sample was peripheral blood. The receptors stem from a woman at least 80 years old with active or convalescent COVID-19.

The rearrangement links TRBV3-1 (or the pseudogene TRBV3-2) to TRBJ2-5; no firm D call. V lost 2 bases and J lost 5, with 9 bases in between. Per the germline V gene, CDR1 is LGHDT and CDR2 is YNNKEL (reference sequence). The CDR3 covers 13 residues. The CDR3 DNA reads TGTGCCAGCAGCCAATCCGGGTGGGAGACCCAGTACTTC. Translating gives CASSQSGWETQYF.

The chain combines TRBV18 with TRBJ2-1, with TRBD2 matching over 10 bases. Trimming cost V 3 bases and J 7 bases; bases outside gene matches: 18. The CDR3 length is 19 residues. Germline values: CDR1 KGHSH, CDR2 LQKENI. DNA for the CDR3: TGTGCCAGCTCACCGAAACCTCGAATAACTAGCGGGGAGAGGAATGAGCAGTTCTTC. Translated, it gives CASSPKPRITSGERNEQFF.

The gene calls are TRBV2 and TRBJ1-2, with D perhaps TRBD1 (5 bases). With 3 bases removed from V and 4 bases from J, the gap between germline ends came to 9 bases. This CDR3 spans 13 amino acids. Germline V gene data show CDR1 as SNHLY and CDR2 as FYNNEI. Here the CDR3 reads CASSDPRAYGYTF. The CDR3 coding sequence is TGTGCCAGCAGTGACCCCAGGGCCTATGGCTACACCTTC.

J is TRBJ2-1 and V is TRBV6-1; TRBD2 matches at 10 bases. The V segment lost 2 bases and the J segment 2 bases; nucleotides outside the gene matches: 6. The CDR3 length is 17 residues. The germline V gene encodes CDR1 MNHNS and CDR2 SASEGT. The DNA of the CDR3 is TGTGCCAGCAGTGAAAGGCCGAGCGGGAGGGCCTACAATGAGCAGTTCTTC. Translated: CASSERPSGRAYNEQFF.